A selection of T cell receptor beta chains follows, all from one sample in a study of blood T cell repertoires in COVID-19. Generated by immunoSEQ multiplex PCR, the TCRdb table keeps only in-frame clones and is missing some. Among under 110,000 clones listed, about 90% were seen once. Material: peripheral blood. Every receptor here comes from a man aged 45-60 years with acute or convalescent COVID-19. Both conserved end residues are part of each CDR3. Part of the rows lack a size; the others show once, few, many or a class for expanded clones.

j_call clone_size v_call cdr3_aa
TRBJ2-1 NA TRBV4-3 CASSEGAGFSYNEQFF
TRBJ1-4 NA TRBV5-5 CASSLALTNEKLFF
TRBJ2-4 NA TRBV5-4 CASGLDRGMANIQYF
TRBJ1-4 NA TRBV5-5 CASSLGQGLNEKLFF
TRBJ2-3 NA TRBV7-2 CASSLVSGGANGDTQYF
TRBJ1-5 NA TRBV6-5 CASQRGGDQPQHF
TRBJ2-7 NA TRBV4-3 CASSQEFLSGSYEQYF
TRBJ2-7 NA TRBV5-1 CASSPEERFYEQYF
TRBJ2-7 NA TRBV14 CASSQDWRLKQYF
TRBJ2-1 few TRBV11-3 CASSQTRGEQFF
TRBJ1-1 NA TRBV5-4 CASSYPSGTGAEAFF
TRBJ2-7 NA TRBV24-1 CATSKTDSYEQYF
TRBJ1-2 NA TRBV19 CASSMNAAYGYTF
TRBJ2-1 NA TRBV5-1 CASSEGVGNEQFF
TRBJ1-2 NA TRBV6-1 CASSDAGYRGYTF
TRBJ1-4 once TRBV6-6 CASSYKQGTNEKLFF